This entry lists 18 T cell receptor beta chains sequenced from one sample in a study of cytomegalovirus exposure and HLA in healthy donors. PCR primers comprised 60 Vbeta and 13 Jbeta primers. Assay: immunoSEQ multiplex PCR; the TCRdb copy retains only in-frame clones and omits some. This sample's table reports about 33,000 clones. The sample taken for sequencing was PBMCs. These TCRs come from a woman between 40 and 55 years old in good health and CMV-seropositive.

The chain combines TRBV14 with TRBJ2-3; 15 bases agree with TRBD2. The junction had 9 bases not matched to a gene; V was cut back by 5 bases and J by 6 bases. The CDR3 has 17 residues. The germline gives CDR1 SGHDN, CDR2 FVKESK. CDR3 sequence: CASSVNRGTSGRDTQYF. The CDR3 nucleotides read TGTGCCAGCAGCGTAAACCGCGGGACTAGCGGGAGGGATACGCAGTATTTT.

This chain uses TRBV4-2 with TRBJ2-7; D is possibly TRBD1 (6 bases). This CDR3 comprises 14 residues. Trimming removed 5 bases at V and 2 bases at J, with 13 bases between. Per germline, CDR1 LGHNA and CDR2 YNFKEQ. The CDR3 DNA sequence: TGTGCCAGCAGCTTCTACAGGGAGCCCTACGAGCAGTACTTC. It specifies CASSFYREPYEQYF.

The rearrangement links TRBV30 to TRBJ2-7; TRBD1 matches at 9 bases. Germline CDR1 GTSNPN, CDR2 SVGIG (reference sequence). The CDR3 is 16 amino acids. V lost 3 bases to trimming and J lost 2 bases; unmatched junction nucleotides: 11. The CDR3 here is CAWSPSVGQGAYEQYF. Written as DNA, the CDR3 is TGTGCCTGGAGCCCCTCGGTGGGACAGGGTGCCTACGAGCAGTACTTC. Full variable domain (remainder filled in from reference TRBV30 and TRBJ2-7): SQTIHQWPATLVQPVGSPLSLECTVEGTSNPNLYWYRQAAGRGLQLLFYSVGIGQISSEVPQNLSASRPQDRQFILSSKKLLLSDSGFYLCAWSPSVGQGAYEQYFGPGTRLTVT.

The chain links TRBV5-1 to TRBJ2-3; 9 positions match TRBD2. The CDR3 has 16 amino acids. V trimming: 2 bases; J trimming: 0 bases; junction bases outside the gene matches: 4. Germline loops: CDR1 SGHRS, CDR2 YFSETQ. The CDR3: CASSFQTSGSTDTQYF. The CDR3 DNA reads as TGCGCCAGCAGCTTTCAGACTAGCGGTAGCACAGATACGCAGTATTTT.

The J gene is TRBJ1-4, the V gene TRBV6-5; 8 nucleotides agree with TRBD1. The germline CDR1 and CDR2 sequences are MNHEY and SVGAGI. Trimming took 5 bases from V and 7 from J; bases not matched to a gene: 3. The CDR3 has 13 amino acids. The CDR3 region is CASSRQGTEKLFF. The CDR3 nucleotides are TGTGCCAGCAGTCGACAGGGGACTGAAAAACTGTTTTTT.

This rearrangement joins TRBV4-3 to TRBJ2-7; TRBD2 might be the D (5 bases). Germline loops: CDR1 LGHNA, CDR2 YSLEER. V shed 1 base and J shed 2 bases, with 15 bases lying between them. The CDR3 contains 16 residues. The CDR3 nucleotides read TGCGCCAGCAGCCAAGTAGCAGGTAGCGCCGCCTACGAGCAGTACTTC. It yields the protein CASSQVAGSAAYEQYF.

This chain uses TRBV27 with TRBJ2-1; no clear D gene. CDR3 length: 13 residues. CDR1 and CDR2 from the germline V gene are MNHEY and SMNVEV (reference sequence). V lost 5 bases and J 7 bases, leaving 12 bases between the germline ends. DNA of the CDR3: TGTGCCAGCAGTGGGCTCCCTCAGAATGAGCAGTTCTTC. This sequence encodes CASSGLPQNEQFF.

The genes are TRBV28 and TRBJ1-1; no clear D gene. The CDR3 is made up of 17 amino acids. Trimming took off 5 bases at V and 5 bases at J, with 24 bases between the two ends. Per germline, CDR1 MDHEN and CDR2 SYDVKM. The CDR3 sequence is CASSLGWRRSRETEAFF. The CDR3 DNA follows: TGTGCCAGCAGTCTTGGGTGGCGCAGAAGCCGGGAAACTGAAGCTTTCTTT.

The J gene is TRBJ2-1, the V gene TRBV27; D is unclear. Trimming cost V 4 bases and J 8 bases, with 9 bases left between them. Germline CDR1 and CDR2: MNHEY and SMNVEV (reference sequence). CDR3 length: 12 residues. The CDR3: CASSSILHEQFF. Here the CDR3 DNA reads TGTGCCAGCAGTTCGATACTCCATGAGCAGTTCTTC.

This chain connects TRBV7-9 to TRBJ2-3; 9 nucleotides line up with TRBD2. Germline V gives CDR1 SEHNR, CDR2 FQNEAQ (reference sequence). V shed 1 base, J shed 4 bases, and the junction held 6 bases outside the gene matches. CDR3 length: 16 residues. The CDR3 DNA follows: TGTGCCAGCAGCTTAGGGCTTGGCGGGAGGGCAGATACGCAGTATTTT. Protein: CASSLGLGGRADTQYF.

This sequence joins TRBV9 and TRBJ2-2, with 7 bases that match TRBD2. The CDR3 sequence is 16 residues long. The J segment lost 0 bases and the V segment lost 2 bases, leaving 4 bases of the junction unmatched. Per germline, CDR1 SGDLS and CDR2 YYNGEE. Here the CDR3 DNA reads TGTGCCAGCAGCGTTGGGCTAGCGGCGAACACCGGGGAGCTGTTTTTT. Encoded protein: CASSVGLAANTGELFF.

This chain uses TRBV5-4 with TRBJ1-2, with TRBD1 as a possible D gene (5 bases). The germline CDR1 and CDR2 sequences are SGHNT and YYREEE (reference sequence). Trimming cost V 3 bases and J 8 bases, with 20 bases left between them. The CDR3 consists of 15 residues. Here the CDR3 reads CASSSGQGVPSGYTF. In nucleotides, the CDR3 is TGTGCCAGCAGCTCAGGCCAGGGCGTGCCTTCGGGCTACACCTTC.

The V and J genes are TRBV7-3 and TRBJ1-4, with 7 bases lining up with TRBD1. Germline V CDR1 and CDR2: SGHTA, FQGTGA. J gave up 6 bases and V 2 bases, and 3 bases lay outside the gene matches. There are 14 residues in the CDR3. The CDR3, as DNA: TGTGCCAGCAGCTTACAGGGGGACCATGAAAAACTGTTTTTT. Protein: CASSLQGDHEKLFF. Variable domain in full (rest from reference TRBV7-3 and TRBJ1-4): GAGVSQTPSNKVTEKGKYVELRCDPISGHTALYWYRQSLGQGPEFLIYFQGTGAADDSGLPNDRFFAVRPEGSVSTLKIQRTERGDSAVYLCASSLQGDHEKLFFGSGTQLSVL.

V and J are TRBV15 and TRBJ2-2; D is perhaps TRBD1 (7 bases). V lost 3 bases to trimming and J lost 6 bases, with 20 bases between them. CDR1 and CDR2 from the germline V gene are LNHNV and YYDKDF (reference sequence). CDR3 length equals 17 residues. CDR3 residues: CATSSLATGRRAGELFF. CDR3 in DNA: TGTGCCACCAGCAGCCTAGCGACAGGGAGGAGGGCCGGGGAGCTGTTTTTT.

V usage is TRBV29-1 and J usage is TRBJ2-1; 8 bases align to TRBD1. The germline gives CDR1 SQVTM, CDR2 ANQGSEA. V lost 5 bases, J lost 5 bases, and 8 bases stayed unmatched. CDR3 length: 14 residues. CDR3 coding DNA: TGCAGCGTTATCGACAGGGGACACGACAATGAGCAGTTCTTC. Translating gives CSVIDRGHDNEQFF.

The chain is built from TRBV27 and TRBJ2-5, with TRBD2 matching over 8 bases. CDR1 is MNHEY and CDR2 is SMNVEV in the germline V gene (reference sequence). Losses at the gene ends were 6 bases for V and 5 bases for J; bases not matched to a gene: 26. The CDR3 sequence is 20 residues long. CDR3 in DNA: TGTGCCAGCAGGCTGCACTCATACTCCGGCACTAGCGGAGCCCCGGAGACCCAGTACTTC. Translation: CASRLHSYSGTSGAPETQYF.

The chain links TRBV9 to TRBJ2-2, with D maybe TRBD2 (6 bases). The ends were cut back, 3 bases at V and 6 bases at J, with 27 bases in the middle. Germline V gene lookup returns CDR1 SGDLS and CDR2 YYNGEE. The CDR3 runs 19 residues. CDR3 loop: CASSGRTAGRGVGAGELFF. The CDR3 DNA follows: TGTGCCAGCAGCGGACGAACGGCGGGACGGGGCGTAGGAGCCGGGGAGCTGTTTTTT. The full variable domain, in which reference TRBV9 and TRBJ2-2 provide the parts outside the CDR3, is DSGVTQTPKHLITATGQRVTLRCSPRSGDLSVYWYQQSLDQGLQFLIQYYNGEERAKGNILERFSAQQFPDLHSELNLSSLELGDSALYFCASSGRTAGRGVGAGELFFGEGSRLTVL.

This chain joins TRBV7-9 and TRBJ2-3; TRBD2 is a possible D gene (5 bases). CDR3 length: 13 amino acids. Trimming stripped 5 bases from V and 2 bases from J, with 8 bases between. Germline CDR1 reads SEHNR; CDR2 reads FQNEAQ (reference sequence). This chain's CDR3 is CASSAGHTDTQYF. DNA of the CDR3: TGTGCCAGCAGCGCGGGCCACACAGATACGCAGTATTTT. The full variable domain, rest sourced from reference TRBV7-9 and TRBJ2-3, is DTGVSQNPRHKITKRGQNVTFRCDPISEHNRLYWYRQTLGQGPEFLTYFQNEAQLEKSRLLSDRFSAERPKGSFSTLEIQRTEQGDSAMYLCASSAGHTDTQYFGPGTRLTVL.